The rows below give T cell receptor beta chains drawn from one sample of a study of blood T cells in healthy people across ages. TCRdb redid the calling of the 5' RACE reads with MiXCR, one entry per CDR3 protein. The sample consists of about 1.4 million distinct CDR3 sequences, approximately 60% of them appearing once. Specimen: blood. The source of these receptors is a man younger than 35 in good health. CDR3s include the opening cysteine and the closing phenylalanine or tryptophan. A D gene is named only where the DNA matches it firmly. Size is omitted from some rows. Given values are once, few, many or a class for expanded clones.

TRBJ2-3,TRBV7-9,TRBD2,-,TGTGCCAGCAGACTTAGCGGGGGTGGAGCAGATACGCAGTATTTT,CASRLSGGGADTQYF
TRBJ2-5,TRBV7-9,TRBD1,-,TGTGCCAGCAGCCAAATATACAGGGGTGAGACCCAGTACTTC,CASSQIYRGETQYF
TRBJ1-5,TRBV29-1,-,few,TGCAGCGTTGGGGACACCAATCAGCCCCAGCATTTT,CSVGDTNQPQHF
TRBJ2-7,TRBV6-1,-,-,TGTGCCAGCAGTGGACAGATTGGCGCCTACGAGCAGTACTTC,CASSGQIGAYEQYF
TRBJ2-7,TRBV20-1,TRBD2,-,TGCAGTGCTAGCCGGGGGGAACCCTACGAGCAGTACTTC,CSASRGEPYEQYF
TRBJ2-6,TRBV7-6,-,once,TGTGCCAGCAGCGGCATCGTCGGGACTGGGGCCAACGTCCTGACTTTC,CASSGIVGTGANVLTF
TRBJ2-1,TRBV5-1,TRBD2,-,TGCGCCAGCAGCGTCAGCGGGGGGGCCTTAAATGAGCAGTTCTTC,CASSVSGGALNEQFF
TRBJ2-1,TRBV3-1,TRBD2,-,TGTGCCAGCAGCCAAGAGCCGGCGGGAGTCACGTTCTTC,CASSQEPAGVTFF
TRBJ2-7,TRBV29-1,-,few,TGCAGCGGCCGTGACGGATACTCCTACGAGCAGTACTTC,CSGRDGYSYEQYF
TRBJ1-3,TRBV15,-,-,TGTGCCACCAGCGATGGTCCCGGACCTGGAAACACCATATATTTT,CATSDGPGPGNTIYF
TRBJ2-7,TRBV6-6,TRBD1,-,TGTGCCAGCAACCGACAGGGGAACTACGAGCAGTACTTC,CASNRQGNYEQYF
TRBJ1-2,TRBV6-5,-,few,TGTGCCAGCAGTTACTCCCCCCCGGGCTACACCTTC,CASSYSPPGYTF
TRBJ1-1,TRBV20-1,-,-,TGCAGTGCTAGAAGGTGGATAGAAGACACTGAAGCTTTCTTT,CSARRWIEDTEAFF
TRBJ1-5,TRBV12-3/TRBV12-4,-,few,TGTGCCAGCAGTTGGCCCCGGCAGCCCCAGCATTTT,CASSWPRQPQHF
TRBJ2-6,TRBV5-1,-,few,TGCGCCAGCAGCTTGGACACTCACTCTGGGGCCAACGTCCTGACTTTC,CASSLDTHSGANVLTF
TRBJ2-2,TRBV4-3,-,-,TGCGCCAGCAGCCAAGAATACCGGGTAGCGAACACCGGGGAGCTGTTTTTT,CASSQEYRVANTGELFF
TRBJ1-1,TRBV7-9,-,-,TGTGCCAGCAGCAGCGGACAGCCCGGGAGCACTGAAGCTTTCTTT,CASSSGQPGSTEAFF
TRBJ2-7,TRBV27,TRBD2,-,TGTGCCAGCAGCCCCCTCGGGCTAGCGGGAGACTCCCTCTACGAGCAGTACTTC,CASSPLGLAGDSLYEQYF
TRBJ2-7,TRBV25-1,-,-,TGTGCCAGCAGTGGGGGAGGCGCAACCTACGAGCAGTACTTC,CASSGGGATYEQYF
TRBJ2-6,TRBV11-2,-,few,TGTGCCAGCAGCTTAGACTCTTCGGGGTTTGGGGCCAACGTCCTGACTTTC,CASSLDSSGFGANVLTF
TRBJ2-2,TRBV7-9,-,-,TGTGCCAGCAGCCCTCAGCAGGGGTACGGGGAGCTGTTTTTT,CASSPQQGYGELFF
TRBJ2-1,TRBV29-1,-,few,TGCAGCGTTGATTTCAGGGGTGGGAATGAGCAGTTCTTC,CSVDFRGGNEQFF
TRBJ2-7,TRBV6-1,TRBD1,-,TGTGCCAGCAATCCTTTGGACAGGGGAAAGTACGAGCAGTACTTC,CASNPLDRGKYEQYF
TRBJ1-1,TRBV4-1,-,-,TGCGCCAGCAGCCAAGATAGGGGCAGGGTTGAGGGACACACTGAAGCTTTCTTT,CASSQDRGRVEGHTEAFF
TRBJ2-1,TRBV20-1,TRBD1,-,TGCAGTGCTTCGGGACAGGTCAATGAGCAGTTCTTC,CSASGQVNEQFF
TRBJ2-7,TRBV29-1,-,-,TGCAGCGTTGAAAGTCGGAGGGGCGCCTACGAGCAGTACTTC,CSVESRRGAYEQYF
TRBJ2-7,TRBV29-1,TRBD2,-,TGCAGCGCTGGCGGGAGCTCTTACTACGAGCAGTACTTC,CSAGGSSYYEQYF
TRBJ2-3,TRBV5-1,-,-,TGCGCCAGCAGCTTGGAACCGCACGGGGCAGATACGCAGTATTTT,CASSLEPHGADTQYF